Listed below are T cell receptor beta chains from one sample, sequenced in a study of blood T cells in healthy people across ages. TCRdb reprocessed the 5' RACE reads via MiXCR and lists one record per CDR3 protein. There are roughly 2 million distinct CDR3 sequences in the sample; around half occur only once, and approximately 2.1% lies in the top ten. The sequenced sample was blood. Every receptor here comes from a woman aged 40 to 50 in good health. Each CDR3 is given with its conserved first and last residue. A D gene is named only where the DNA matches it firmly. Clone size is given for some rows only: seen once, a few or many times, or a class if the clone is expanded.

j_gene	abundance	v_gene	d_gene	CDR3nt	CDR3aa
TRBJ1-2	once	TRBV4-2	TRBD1	TGTGCCAGCAGCCAAGATTTCGGGACAGATATTAACTATGGCTACACCTTC	CASSQDFGTDINYGYTF
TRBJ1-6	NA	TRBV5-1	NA	TGCGCCAGCAGCTTGGGTGTGGACCATTCACCCCTCCACTTT	CASSLGVDHSPLHF
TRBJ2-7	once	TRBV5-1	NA	TGCGCCAGCAGCGTACATGAGGGGCCTTACGAGCAGTACTTC	CASSVHEGPYEQYF
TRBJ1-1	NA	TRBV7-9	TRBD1	TGTGCCAGCAGCTTTTACAGGGGTACGAACACTGAAGCTTTCTTT	CASSFYRGTNTEAFF
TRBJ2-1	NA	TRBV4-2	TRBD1	TGTGCCAGCAGTTATTGGACAGGGGAGTACAATGAGCAGTTCTTC	CASSYWTGEYNEQFF
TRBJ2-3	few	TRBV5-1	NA	TGCGCCAGCAGCATGTCTGACAGTACGCAGTATTTT	CASSMSDSTQYF
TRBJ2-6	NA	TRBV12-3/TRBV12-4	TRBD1	TGTGCCAGCAGCCGCGGGACAGGGACCGGGGCCAACGTCCTGACTTTC	CASSRGTGTGANVLTF
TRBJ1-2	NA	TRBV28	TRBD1	TGTGCCAGCAGTCCCTACTATCCCTTACAGGGGTCCTACACCTTC	CASSPYYPLQGSYTF
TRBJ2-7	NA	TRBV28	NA	TGTGCCAGCAGTCCGTATAACCACCGGGACACTCTCTACGAGCAGTACTTC	CASSPYNHRDTLYEQYF
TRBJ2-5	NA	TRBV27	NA	TGTGCCAGCAGTTCGTTCAGGGTTGGGGAGCAGTACTTC	CASSSFRVGEQYF
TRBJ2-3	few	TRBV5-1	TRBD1	TGCGCCAGCAATAGTAAGGGGGCGTTGGATACGCAGTATTTT	CASNSKGALDTQYF
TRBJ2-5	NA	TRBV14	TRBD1	TGTGCCAGCAGCCAAGTCTCAACAGGGGAAGGCCCAGAGACCCAGTACTTC	CASSQVSTGEGPETQYF
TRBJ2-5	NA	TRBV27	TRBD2	TGTGCCAGCAGTGCCGAAGCGGGGGGGGCCCAGTACTTC	CASSAEAGGAQYF
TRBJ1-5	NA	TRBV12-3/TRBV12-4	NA	TGTGCCAGCAGTTCGGATAGTGGCAATCAGCCCCAGCATTTT	CASSSDSGNQPQHF
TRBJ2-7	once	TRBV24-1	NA	TGTGCCACCAGTGATTTGCCGGCGGGATCTAGGAGCTCCTACAATGAGCAGTACTTC	CATSDLPAGSRSSYNEQYF
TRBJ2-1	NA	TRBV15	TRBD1	TGTGCCACCAGTAGGGACCGGCAGGGGGATGAGCAGTTCTTC	CATSRDRQGDEQFF
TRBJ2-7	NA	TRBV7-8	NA	TGTGCCAGCAGCCATACAGGGAACTCCTACGAGCAGTACTTC	CASSHTGNSYEQYF
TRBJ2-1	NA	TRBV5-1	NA	TGCGCCAGCAGCCATTATTCGACACCTAAGGAGCAGTTCTTC	CASSHYSTPKEQFF
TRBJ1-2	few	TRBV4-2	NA	TGTGCCAGCAGCCGCCCCGAGTCGGTTGGCTACACCTTC	CASSRPESVGYTF
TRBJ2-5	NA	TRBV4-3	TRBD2	TGCGCCAGCAGCCAAGATCCCCTTGGACTAGCGGGAGCACAAGAGACCCAGTACTTC	CASSQDPLGLAGAQETQYF
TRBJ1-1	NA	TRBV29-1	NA	TGCAGCGTTATCCCGCCAGGGTGGGCGAACACTGAAGCTTTCTTT	CSVIPPGWANTEAFF
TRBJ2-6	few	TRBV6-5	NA	TGTGCCAGCAGTTACGAAGGGGGACCTGGGGCCAATGTCCTGACTTTC	CASSYEGGPGANVLTF
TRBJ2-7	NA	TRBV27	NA	TGTGCCAGCACAAATATCCCGAGCTCCTACAATGAGCAGTACTTC	CASTNIPSSYNEQYF
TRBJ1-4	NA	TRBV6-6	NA	TGTGCCAGCAGCCAAACGGGGGGAAAACTGTTTTTT	CASSQTGGKLFF
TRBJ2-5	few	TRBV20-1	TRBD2	TGCAGTGCTAGAGTAGCGGGGGCAGGGACCCAGTACTTC	CSARVAGAGTQYF
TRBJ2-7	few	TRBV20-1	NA	TGCAGTGCCGGAATACAGGGCTTGGAGCAGTACTTC	CSAGIQGLEQYF
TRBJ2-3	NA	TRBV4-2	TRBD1	TGTGCCAGCAGCACGAGACAGGGGACCAACACAGATACGCAGTATTTT	CASSTRQGTNTDTQYF
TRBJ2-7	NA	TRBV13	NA	TGTGCCAGCAGCTTAGGCAACTGGCCGTACGAGCAGTACTTC	CASSLGNWPYEQYF
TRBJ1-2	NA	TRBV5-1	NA	TGCGCCAGCAGCGATGTGAGGGTGAGCTATGGCTACACCTTC	CASSDVRVSYGYTF
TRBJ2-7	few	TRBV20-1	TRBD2	TGCAGTGCTAGAAGGCTAGCGGCCTCCTACGAGCAGTACTTC	CSARRLAASYEQYF
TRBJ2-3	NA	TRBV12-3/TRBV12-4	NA	TGTGCCAGCGCGGCTGCTAGCACAGATACGCAGTATTTT	CASAAASTDTQYF
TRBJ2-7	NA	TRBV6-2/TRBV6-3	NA	TGTGCCAGCAGGGAAAGCGACGAGCAGTACTTC	CASRESDEQYF
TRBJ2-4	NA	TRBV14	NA	TGTGCCAGCAGCCAAGAGTTCAAGGAAGTAGCCAAAAACATTCAGTACTTC	CASSQEFKEVAKNIQYF
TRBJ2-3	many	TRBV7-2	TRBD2	TGTGCCAGCAGCCCGCGGACTAGCGGTCGCACAGATACGCAGTATTTT	CASSPRTSGRTDTQYF
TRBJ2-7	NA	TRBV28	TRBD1	TGTGCCAGCAGTACGATCGGACAGGGAGTGAGTAGGGAGCAGTACTTC	CASSTIGQGVSREQYF